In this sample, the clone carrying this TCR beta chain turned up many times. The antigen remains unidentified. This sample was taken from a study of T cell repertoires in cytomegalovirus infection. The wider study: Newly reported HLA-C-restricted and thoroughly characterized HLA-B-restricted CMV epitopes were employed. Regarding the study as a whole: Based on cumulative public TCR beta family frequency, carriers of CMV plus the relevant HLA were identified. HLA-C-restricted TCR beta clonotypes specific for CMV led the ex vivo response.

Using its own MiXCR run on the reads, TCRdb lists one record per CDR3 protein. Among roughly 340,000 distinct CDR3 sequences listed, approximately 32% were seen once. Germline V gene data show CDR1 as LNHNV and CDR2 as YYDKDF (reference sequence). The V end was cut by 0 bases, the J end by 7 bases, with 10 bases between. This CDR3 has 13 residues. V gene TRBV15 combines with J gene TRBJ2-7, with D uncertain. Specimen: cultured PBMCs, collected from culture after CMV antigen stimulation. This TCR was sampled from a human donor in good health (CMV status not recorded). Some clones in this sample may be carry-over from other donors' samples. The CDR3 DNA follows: TGTGCCACCAGCAGAGATGTAGGGTTTGAGCAGTACTTC. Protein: CATSRDVGFEQYF. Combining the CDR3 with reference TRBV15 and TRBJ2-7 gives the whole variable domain DAMVIQNPRYQVTQFGKPVTLSCSQTLNHNVMYWYQQKSSQAPKLLFHYYDKDFNNEADTPDNFQSRRPNTSFCFLDIRSPGLGDTAMYLCATSRDVGFEQYFGPGTRLTVT.